Listed below are T cell receptor beta chains from one sample, sequenced in a study of read filtering for tumor transcriptome and immune sequencing. MiXCR, run by TCRdb on the reads, gives a single entry per CDR3 protein. The data contain over 40,000 distinct CDR3 sequences, roughly 12% of them seen just once; the ten biggest clones take up more than 14%. The sample consisted of a population of CD138-negative cells sorted from bone marrow. All receptors derive from a donor over 35 with multiple myeloma. Both conserved end residues are part of each CDR3. The D gene is left open where the match is weak. The listing skips clone size in some rows; elsewhere it reads once, few, many or a size class.

clone_size,j_call,cdr3_length,v_call,d_call,cdr3_nt,cdr3_aa
many,TRBJ1-2,15,TRBV7-9,TRBD1,TGTGCCAGCAGCTTCGCGGACAGGGCACTTTATGGCTACACCTTC,CASSFADRALYGYTF
many,TRBJ2-2,17,TRBV24-1,TRBD1,TGTGCCACCAGTGGGCCGGCGGGGACAGGCCACACCGGGGAGCTGTTTTTT,CATSGPAGTGHTGELFF
many,TRBJ1-1,15,TRBV6-2/TRBV6-3,NA,TGTGCCAGCAGCGACATGGGGTCGGTCGGCACTGAAGCTTTCTTT,CASSDMGSVGTEAFF
many,TRBJ1-2,13,TRBV29-1,NA,TGCAGCGTTGGAGTGGGGGATGGCTATGGCTACACCTTC,CSVGVGDGYGYTF
NA,TRBJ2-1,16,TRBV7-3,TRBD2,TGTGCCAGCAGTCTGGGGAGCGGGGCCGCCCCCAATGAGCAGTTCTTC,CASSLGSGAAPNEQFF
many,TRBJ2-5,13,TRBV7-3,TRBD2,TGTGCCAGCAGCCGACTAGCGTGGGAGACCCAGTACTTC,CASSRLAWETQYF
many,TRBJ2-2,14,TRBV30,TRBD1,TGTGCCCGTGGACAGGGGAGAAACACCGGGGAGCTGTTTTTT,CARGQGRNTGELFF
few,TRBJ2-7,14,TRBV6-6,NA,TGTGCCAGCAGTTTCAAGGGACGGACCTACGGGCAGTACTTC,CASSFKGRTYGQYF
NA,TRBJ2-7,14,TRBV29-1,TRBD1,TGCAGCGTCTTTCCCGGGACAGGGGACTACGAGCAGTACTTC,CSVFPGTGDYEQYF
many,TRBJ1-2,12,TRBV11-2,NA,TGTGCCAGCAGTGAGCAGGAATATGGCTACACCTTC,CASSEQEYGYTF
many,TRBJ1-2,14,TRBV2,TRBD1,TGTGCCAGCAGTGAAACATGGGGACAGTCCGGCTACACCTTC,CASSETWGQSGYTF
many,TRBJ1-5,16,TRBV20-1,NA,TGCAGTGCCCCGCCCCCCTGGGAAGGTGGCAATCAGCCCCAGCATTTT,CSAPPPWEGGNQPQHF
many,TRBJ2-2,14,TRBV6-1,NA,TGTGCCAGCAGTCCCCCCCAGAATACCGGGGAGCTGTTTTTT,CASSPPQNTGELFF
many,TRBJ2-7,12,TRBV10-3,NA,TGTGCCATCAGCTCCCGGGACTACGAGCAGTACTTC,CAISSRDYEQYF
many,TRBJ2-1,16,TRBV4-1,NA,TGCGCCAGAGAGAGGCAGGACAAAAGCTCCTACAATGAGCAGTTCTTC,CARERQDKSSYNEQFF
many,TRBJ2-1,17,TRBV12-3/TRBV12-4,TRBD1,TGTGCCAGCAGTTTTGGGCCCTATGGGGACAGAAACAATGAGCAGTTCTTC,CASSFGPYGDRNNEQFF
many,TRBJ2-4,14,TRBV28,TRBD2,TGTGCCAGCACTCCGCCTGGCGGGAGGAACATTCAGTACTTC,CASTPPGGRNIQYF
many,TRBJ2-3,12,TRBV19,NA,TGTGCCAGTAGTACTACATGGGATACGCAGTATTTT,CASSTTWDTQYF